This record concerns one T cell receptor (beta chain) sequence. This clone has a handful of counts. It lacks a known antigen. Base qualities are missing; no much larger clone stands one base away. Whole blood was collected in K2EDTA tubes by collaborating institutions according to the institutions' own protocols. For TCRbeta analysis, collaborators shipped samples in one of three forms: frozen whole blood, isolated PBMCs, or DNA extracted from either of those sample types. The immunoSEQ Assay, a bias-controlled multiplex PCR, was used to amplify TCRbeta CDR3 regions from genomic DNA. The study's own analysis went as follows. Nucleated cell counts per sample were estimated from amplification of reference gene primers within the assay. To quantify the absolute abundance of each unique TCRbeta CDR3 rearrangement, sequence reads were collapsed and filtered. For each sample, productive Simpson clonality was calculated by taking the square root of Simpson's diversity index across productive rearrangements. TCRdb obtained this table from immuneACCESS and retained in-frame rearrangements with V and J assigned. These tables miss some clones; where compared with another copy, unresolved V genes account for less than half of the shortfall, and the remainder is unexplained. Clone size and the V and J calls come from that table; the DNA yielded D and trimming. The sample table records 100,000 to 150,000 clones; about four fifths of these occur just once. Around 9.8% of the sample goes to the ten largest clones.

V is reduced by 8 bases and J by 4 bases, leaving a spacing of 12 bases between them. Spanning cysteine to phenylalanine, the CDR3 consists of 12 amino acids. The CDR3 DNA has 36 bases and is translated from base 1. This sample is drawn from a study of blood T cell repertoires in COVID-19 (TCRdb year 2020). About the investigation overall: Samples from collaborators originated in the United States, Italy and Spain and spanned both the acute and convalescent phases of COVID-19. Where HLA class I and class II types were available, the types were taken from metadata supplied by the sample provider, not from assay-based typing. The material from the prospective study consisted of cDNA or gDNA derived from T cells, B-cell-depleted T cells, or PBMCs. The sample metadata nearly always contained a de-identified subject ID, COVID-19 status, age in years and sex. The samples were drawn from the first 160 participants of the ongoing ImmuneRACE study and from over a thousand subjects provided by 6 global collaborators. A freely available public database, intended as a resource for researchers studying the immune response to SARS-CoV-2, is where the repertoires were released. The dataset comprised deeply sampled blood TCRbeta repertoires from subjects exposed to, actively infected with, or recovered from COVID-19.

Broader findings and caveats from the paper: The amount of clinical and demographic metadata varied by source and participant and was provided uncurated.

This receptor was obtained from a middle-aged man with active or convalescent COVID-19. Sequenced: peripheral blood. Rearrangement joined TRBV12-3 or TRBV12-4 to TRBJ2-7; a weak D assignment points to TRBD2 (7 bases agree). The CDR3 reads as follows: CASGGGGYEQYF. DNA sequence: TGTGCCAGCGGCGGGGGCGGGTACGAGCAGTACTTC.